Listed below are T cell receptor beta chains from one sample, sequenced in a study of blood T cell repertoires in COVID-19. Produced via immunoSEQ multiplex PCR; TCRdb's table is partial and in-frame only. The sample includes 98,000 or so clones, roughly four fifths seen only once; the top ten take 4.5% to 5.5%. Sequencing was performed on peripheral blood. The source is a man aged 55 to 70 with acute or convalescent COVID-19. Both conserved end residues are part of each CDR3. The D gene is left open where the match is weak. Clone size is not always given. Where it is, it says once, few, many or a class for expanded clones.

V,J,size,D,DNA,CDR3
TRBV7-8,TRBJ1-2,-,-,TGTGCCAGCAGCTTAAAATTGGCCCGACAAACTCTCTATGGCTACACCTTC,CASSLKLARQTLYGYTF
TRBV24-1,TRBJ1-1,-,TRBD1,TGTGCCACCCGGGACAGGAGTACCACTGAAGCTTTCTTT,CATRDRSTTEAFF
TRBV5-4,TRBJ1-2,-,-,TGTGCCAGCAGCTTGGGTGGGGCAGGGGTTAGTCGTGGCTACACCTTC,CASSLGGAGVSRGYTF
TRBV11-3,TRBJ2-1,-,TRBD2,TGTGCCAGCAGCTGGACCGGGACTAGCAATGAGCAGTTCTTC,CASSWTGTSNEQFF
TRBV28,TRBJ2-1,-,-,TGTGCCAGCAGACCGCAGGCACAGGGCAACTACAATGAGCAGTTCTTC,CASRPQAQGNYNEQFF
TRBV4-1,TRBJ1-2,-,TRBD1,TGCGCCAGCAGCCAAGATGATACGACAGGGGCAGCCAATCTCTATGGCTACACCTTC,CASSQDDTTGAANLYGYTF
TRBV29-1,TRBJ2-7,-,TRBD2,TGCAGCGTCAGGCGGGGGATCTACGAGCAGTACTTC,CSVRRGIYEQYF
TRBV6-5,TRBJ1-1,-,TRBD1,TGTGCCAGCAGTTACAAGGGGGCGAACACTGAAGCTTTCTTT,CASSYKGANTEAFF
TRBV12-3/TRBV12-4,TRBJ2-7,-,-,TGTGCCAGCAGGGCAGGATGGACTCACGAGCAGTACTTC,CASRAGWTHEQYF
TRBV28,TRBJ1-5,-,TRBD1,TGTGCCAGCAGTTTGGGGCAGGGGGCCGAGCCCCAGCATTTT,CASSLGQGAEPQHF
TRBV1,TRBJ1-5,-,-,TGCACCAGCAGCCCCCAGACAGGGAATTCGAATCAGCCCCAGCATTTT,CTSSPQTGNSNQPQHF
TRBV14,TRBJ1-3,-,-,TGTGCCAGCAGCCCGCGCTCGTCTGGAAACACCATATATTTT,CASSPRSSGNTIYF
TRBV3-1/TRBV3-2,TRBJ1-2,-,TRBD1,TGTGCCAGCCTACAGGGGGCGAGCGGCTACACCTTC,CASLQGASGYTF
TRBV3-1/TRBV3-2,TRBJ1-2,few,-,TGTGCCAGCAGCCAAGATACAGGACACCGGGTTAGAGGCTACACCTTC,CASSQDTGHRVRGYTF
TRBV3-1/TRBV3-2,TRBJ1-2,-,-,TGTGCCAGCAGCCAAGGGCTCCTCGTTTTTACCTTC,CASSQGLLVFTF
TRBV28,TRBJ2-1,-,TRBD1,TGTGCCAGCAGTTCCCGGGACAGCAATGGGAATGAGCAGTTCTTC,CASSSRDSNGNEQFF
TRBV15,TRBJ1-4,-,TRBD1,TGTGCCACCAGCAGAGGACAGGGACGAACTAATGAAAAACTGTTTTTT,CATSRGQGRTNEKLFF
TRBV5-6,TRBJ2-7,few,TRBD1,TGTGCCAGCAGCATACAGACCGGGACAGGGTACTACGAGCAGTACTTC,CASSIQTGTGYYEQYF
TRBV19,TRBJ1-3,many,-,TGTGCCTTGACAGCTGGAAACACCATATATTTT,CALTAGNTIYF
TRBV15,TRBJ2-1,-,TRBD1,TGTGCCACCAGCATTAACAGGGGGTTGAATGAGCAGTTCTTC,CATSINRGLNEQFF
TRBV7-7,TRBJ2-5,-,TRBD2,TGTGCTAGCAGCTTAGTTATTTCGGGGGGACCAGAGACCCAGTACTTC,CASSLVISGGPETQYF
TRBV4-2,TRBJ1-3,-,-,TGTGCCAGCAGCCAAGATCACACTACTGGAAACACCATATATTTT,CASSQDHTTGNTIYF
TRBV5-1,TRBJ2-1,-,TRBD2,TGCGCCAGCAGCAAACTAGCGGGGGCGACATACAATGAGCAGTTCTTC,CASSKLAGATYNEQFF
TRBV5-5,TRBJ1-1,-,-,TGTGCCAGCAGAGCAGTAGGGAGGGGGACTGAAGCTTTCTTT,CASRAVGRGTEAFF
TRBV6-5,TRBJ1-2,-,TRBD1,TGTGCCAGCAGGACCGGACAGGGGGATCGGGGCTACACCTTC,CASRTGQGDRGYTF
TRBV19,TRBJ1-5,few,TRBD1,TGTGCCAGTAGTAACCCCGCTAACAGGGGGCTATCAATCAATCAGCCCCAGCATTTT,CASSNPANRGLSINQPQHF
TRBV5-1,TRBJ2-7,few,TRBD1,TGCGCCAGCAGACCGTCCACAGGGGGCTCATACGAGCAGTACTTC,CASRPSTGGSYEQYF
TRBV19,TRBJ2-1,-,TRBD1,TGTGCCAGTAGTGCCGGGACAGCGAGCTCCTACAATGAGCAGTTCTTC,CASSAGTASSYNEQFF
TRBV5-8,TRBJ1-2,-,-,TGTGCCAGCAGTCCCGGGGGGCGCTATGGCTACACCTTC,CASSPGGRYGYTF
TRBV5-6,TRBJ2-5,-,TRBD1,TGTGCCAGCAGCTTTCGACAGGGGGGGACCCAGTACTTC,CASSFRQGGTQYF
TRBV7-9,TRBJ1-4,-,TRBD1,TGTGCCAGCAGCCCAGGGGGCGGCACTAATGAAAAACTGTTTTTT,CASSPGGGTNEKLFF
TRBV3-1/TRBV3-2,TRBJ1-1,-,TRBD1,TGTGCCAGCAGCACAGGGGGAAACACTGAAGCTTTCTTT,CASSTGGNTEAFF
TRBV29-1,TRBJ1-3,-,-,TGCAGCGCCGTGGGGGGCTCTGGAAACACCATATATTTT,CSAVGGSGNTIYF
TRBV2,TRBJ2-2,-,-,TGTGCCAGCAGGCTGACAGCGAACACCGGGGAGCTGTTTTTT,CASRLTANTGELFF
TRBV9,TRBJ2-1,-,-,TGTGCCAGCAGCGTAGTAGAGGGTGAGCAGTTCTTC,CASSVVEGEQFF
TRBV9,TRBJ2-2,-,TRBD1,TGTGCCGGCACCACCAGACAGGGGGCCGGGGAGCTGTTTTTT,CAGTTRQGAGELFF
TRBV2,TRBJ2-3,-,-,TGTGCCAGCAGTGGGCAGCCGGGGACAGATACGCAGTATTTT,CASSGQPGTDTQYF